The 22 T cell receptor beta chains listed next were all sequenced from one sample in a study of blood T cell repertoires in COVID-19. The repertoire was sequenced with immunoSEQ multiplex PCR; TCRdb's copy has only in-frame clones and lacks some. Found here are 350,000 to 450,000 clones, approximately 91% of them singletons; the top ten hold roughly 1.6%. The sequenced sample consisted of peripheral blood. The receptors originated from a woman aged 35 to 49 with COVID-19, enrolled during active disease.

The genes are TRBV28 and TRBJ1-2; D is uncertain. The V and J ends lost 4 bases and 5 bases respectively, with 17 bases between them. The CDR3 consists of 15 residues. Germline CDR1 reads MDHEN; CDR2 reads SYDVKM. The CDR3 region has the DNA TGTGCCAGCAGTTCACCCCCGGAGGTGAGGTATGGCTACACCTTC. This translates into CASSSPPEVRYGYTF.

The chain uses TRBV6-2 or TRBV6-3 and TRBJ1-2; TRBD1 matches at 8 bases. Per germline, CDR1 MNHEY and CDR2 SVGEGT. The CDR3 is made up of 14 amino acids. The ends lost 5 bases at V and 3 bases at J; junction bases unmatched: 5. The CDR3 region has the DNA TGTGCCAGCAGTCCGACAGGGGCGGACTATGGCTACACCTTC. It yields the protein CASSPTGADYGYTF.

The chain couples TRBV24-1 to TRBJ1-1; D is unresolved. Germline V CDR1 and CDR2: KGHDR, SFDVKD. The CDR3 has 13 residues. V shed 7 bases and J shed 0 bases, with 8 bases lying between them. DNA for the CDR3: TGTGCCACCAGCGTCCAGATGAACACTGAAGCTTTCTTT. This codes for CATSVQMNTEAFF.

This rearrangement joins TRBV6-6 to TRBJ1-5; 11 nucleotides align to TRBD1. CDR1 is MNHNY and CDR2 is SVGAGI in the germline V gene (reference sequence). V dropped 6 bases and J dropped 2; count of bases not matched to a gene: 6. This CDR3 has 16 amino acids. CDR3 protein: CASSQGQGAGNQPQHF. The CDR3 DNA sequence: TGTGCCAGCAGCCAAGGACAGGGGGCAGGCAATCAGCCCCAGCATTTT.

The rearrangement uses TRBV7-9 and TRBJ1-1; 7 bases line up with TRBD1. The CDR3 has 14 residues. The germline V gene has CDR1 SEHNR and CDR2 FQNEAQ (reference sequence). V lost 4 bases, J lost 3 bases, and 5 bases stayed unmatched. The chain's CDR3 is CASSSTGSDTEAFF. Here the CDR3 DNA reads TGTGCCAGCAGCTCGACAGGGTCCGACACTGAAGCTTTCTTT.

J is TRBJ2-7 and V is TRBV27, with D maybe TRBD2 (7 bases). The CDR3 length is 17 residues. Germline loops: CDR1 MNHEY, CDR2 SMNVEV (reference sequence). The V gene lost 2 bases and the J gene lost 3 bases, with 20 bases spanning the gap. CDR3 in DNA: TGTGCCAGCAGTTTAAAGGGGGGGACGGGCCCCCACTACGAGCAGTACTTC. As protein: CASSLKGGTGPHYEQYF.

The V gene is TRBV14, the J gene TRBJ1-4, with D uncertain. This CDR3 spans 15 amino acids. V was shortened by 4 bases and J by 8 bases, with 17 bases between the two germline ends. The germline V gene encodes CDR1 SGHDN and CDR2 FVKESK. DNA for the CDR3: TGTGCCAGCAGCCCTGTGCTAGGAGGTAGCGAAAAACTGTTTTTT. Its protein is CASSPVLGGSEKLFF.

V gene TRBV7-3 combines with J gene TRBJ2-1; 11 bases fit TRBD2. This CDR3 is built from 15 residues. J lost 3 bases, V lost 8 bases, and 6 bases had no gene match. The germline gives CDR1 SGHTA, CDR2 FQGTGA. Written as DNA, the CDR3 is TGTGCCAGCGGATTAGCGGGGGGGAGCTACAATGAGCAGTTCTTC. Protein product: CASGLAGGSYNEQFF. The variable domain in full, with the rest retrieved from reference TRBV7-3 and TRBJ2-1, is GAGVSQTPSNKVTEKGKYVELRCDPISGHTALYWYRQSLGQGPEFLIYFQGTGAADDSGLPNDRFFAVRPEGSVSTLKIQRTERGDSAVYLCASGLAGGSYNEQFFGPGTRLTVL.

V usage is TRBV6-5 and J usage is TRBJ1-1, with a tentative D call TRBD1 (5 bases). Trimming cost V 5 bases and J 1 base, with 14 bases left between them. Germline-derived CDR1 and CDR2 are MNHEY and SVGAGI. This CDR3 is 15 amino acids long. CDR3 bases: TGTGCCAGCAGTCACCGTGGAAGGGGGAACACTGAAGCTTTCTTT. Translated: CASSHRGRGNTEAFF.

This clone was detected a few times. The chain carries TRBV15 and TRBJ2-5; D is unclear. The V gene's germline CDR1 is LNHNV and CDR2 YYDKDF (reference sequence). V lost 1 base and J lost 4, with 7 bases in between. There are 13 residues in the CDR3. CDR3 in amino acids: CATSRAVGETQYF. As DNA, the CDR3 is TGTGCCACCAGCAGAGCAGTTGGAGAGACCCAGTACTTC.

With respect to this clone: Other DNA sequences in this sample translate to the same CDR3. The rearrangement joins TRBV10-3 to TRBJ2-5; 9 bases match TRBD1. Germline trimming cut 1 base from V and 1 base from J; bases unmatched to any gene: 1. The length of the CDR3 is 15 residues. CDR1 and CDR2 (germline): ENHRY, SYGVKD. The CDR3 DNA reads as TGTGCCATCAGTGAGTTACAGGGGGCCCAAGAGACCCAGTACTTC. Translated, it gives CAISELQGAQETQYF.

This clone was found a few times. The genes are TRBV18 and TRBJ1-1; the D is unclear. V was shortened by 3 bases and J by 0 bases, with 5 bases between the two germline ends. The CDR3 is 13 residues long. Germline assignment: CDR1 KGHSH and CDR2 LQKENI. The CDR3 DNA sequence: TGTGCCAGCTCACCTATTATGAACACTGAAGCTTTCTTT. Its translation: CASSPIMNTEAFF.

The V call is TRBV7-2, the J call TRBJ2-1, with 7 nucleotides matching TRBD1. V lost 3 bases to trimming and J lost 0 bases; unmatched junction nucleotides: 2. The CDR3 is made up of 15 amino acids. CDR1 and CDR2 from the germline V gene are SGHTA and FQGNSA. The CDR3: CASSFDRASYNEQFF. The CDR3 coding sequence is TGTGCCAGCAGCTTTGACAGGGCCTCCTACAATGAGCAGTTCTTC.

This chain links TRBV28 with TRBJ1-2; 9 nucleotides match TRBD1. The J segment lost 8 bases and the V segment lost 4 bases, leaving 8 bases of the junction unmatched. Germline CDR1 reads MDHEN; CDR2 reads SYDVKM. The CDR3 has 14 residues. Here the CDR3 DNA reads TGTGCCAGCAGTTCCGGACAGGGGTGGGCGGGCTACACCTTC. Translating it yields CASSSGQGWAGYTF.

The chain recombines TRBV5-4 with TRBJ2-1, with 8 bases identical to TRBD1. Germline-derived CDR1 and CDR2 are SGHNT and YYREEE (reference sequence). The CDR3 length is 17 residues. Trimming cost V 0 bases and J 7 bases; bases outside gene matches: 12. CDR3: CASSLGKRDRRENEQFF. As DNA, the CDR3 is TGTGCCAGCAGCTTGGGCAAAAGGGACAGGAGAGAGAATGAGCAGTTCTTC.

This clone was observed a few times. The chain joins TRBV18 to TRBJ1-4; 12 nucleotides align to TRBD1. The germline CDR1 and CDR2 sequences are KGHSH and LQKENI. Losses at the gene ends were 6 bases for V and 6 bases for J; bases not matched to a gene: 5. The CDR3 sequence is 15 residues long. CDR3 residues: CASSRGTGGHEKLFF. The CDR3 bases are TGTGCCAGCTCCCGGGGGACAGGGGGCCATGAAAAACTGTTTTTT. Looking up the rest from reference TRBV18 and TRBJ1-4 gives the full variable domain: NAGVMQNPRHLVRRRGQEARLRCSPMKGHSHVYWYRQLPEEGLKFMVYLQKENIIDESGMPKERFSAEFPKEGPSILRIQQVVRGDSAAYFCASSRGTGGHEKLFFGSGTQLSVL.

Here the CDR3 reads CASRRVNEQYF. CDR3 sequence (DNA): TGTGCCAGCAGGAGGGTTAACGAGCAGTACTTC. The chain links TRBV6-5 to TRBJ2-7; tentatively, D is TRBD2 (5 bases). The germline CDR1 and CDR2 sequences are MNHEY and SVGAGI. The CDR3 is 11 residues long. Trimming cost V 6 bases and J 5 bases, with 8 bases left between them.

This clone has a handful of counts. CDR3 bases: TGTGCCAGTAGTCCCCGGGGGGGGAGCAATCAGCCCCAGCATTTT. Protein: CASSPRGGSNQPQHF. J is TRBJ1-5 and V is TRBV19, with a possible D match to TRBD1 (5 bases). V was cut by 5 bases and J by 1 base, with 12 bases left in between. CDR3 length: 15 amino acids. Germline CDR1 reads LNHDA; CDR2 reads SQIVND (reference sequence). Full variable domain (remainder filled in from reference TRBV19 and TRBJ1-5): DGGITQSPKYLFRKEGQNVTLSCEQNLNHDAMYWYRQDPGQGLRLIYYSQIVNDFQKGDIAEGYSVSREKKESFPLTVTSAQKNPTAFYLCASSPRGGSNQPQHFGDGTRLSIL.

The rearrangement links TRBV7-8 to TRBJ1-1; TRBD1 is a possible D gene (5 bases). V lost 2 bases, J lost 4 bases, and 11 bases lay in between. Germline V gene data show CDR1 as SGHVS and CDR2 as FQNEAQ. The CDR3 contains 14 residues. CDR3 region: CASSLFQGGTEAFF. The CDR3 DNA reads TGTGCCAGCAGCTTATTCCAGGGAGGCACTGAAGCTTTCTTT.

The chain employs TRBV6-1 and TRBJ1-5; D remains ambiguous. Between the trimmed V and J ends, which lost 4 bases and 3 bases, there was a span of 16 bases. Germline CDR1 MNHNS, CDR2 SASEGT. CDR3 length: 16 residues. CDR3 region: CASSGWPEGYNQPQHF. The DNA of the CDR3 is TGTGCCAGCAGTGGGTGGCCGGAGGGATACAATCAGCCCCAGCATTTT.

The rearrangement links TRBV3-1 (or the pseudogene TRBV3-2) to TRBJ1-1; 9 nucleotides align to TRBD1. This CDR3 region has 15 residues. With V trimmed by 1 base and J by 7 bases, 7 bases remained unmatched. Germline V gene data show CDR1 as LGHDT and CDR2 as YNNKEL (reference sequence). CDR3 amino acids: CASSQGSGTGIEAFF. CDR3 DNA: TGTGCCAGCAGCCAAGGGTCAGGGACAGGGATTGAAGCTTTCTTT.

CDR3 DNA: TGTGCCAGCAGCTTACATAGGAGCTCCTACGAGCAGTACTTC. Residues: CASSLHRSSYEQYF. The V and J genes are TRBV11-2 and TRBJ2-7; D gene unclear. Germline assignment: CDR1 SGHAT and CDR2 FQNNGV. The CDR3 length is 14 residues. Trimming took 2 bases from V and 0 from J, leaving 8 bases between them.